The source of this T cell receptor beta chain is a study of response to subunit inactivated influenza vaccine. Each CDR3 protein gets one entry after TCRdb re-called the RT-PCR reads with MiXCR. Among 400,000 to 650,000 distinct CDR3 sequences, less than 7.5% were seen once, and the ten largest hold less than 15%. The V segment lost 4 bases and the J segment 2 bases; nucleotides outside the gene matches: 16. This CDR3 spans 19 amino acids. Germline V gene lookup returns CDR1 DFQATT and CDR2 SNEGSKA (reference sequence). This clonotype appeared many times. This chain links TRBV20-1 with TRBJ2-1; 11 bases map to TRBD2. This clonotype was obtained from a man between 45 and 75 years old who received an inactivated influenza vaccine. Specimen: PBMCs from blood, collected less than 30 months after vaccination. This chain's CDR3 is CSAKTGLAGGRSAYNEQFF. The CDR3, as DNA: TGCAGTGCTAAGACGGGGCTAGCGGGAGGTCGGTCCGCCTACAATGAGCAGTTCTTC.